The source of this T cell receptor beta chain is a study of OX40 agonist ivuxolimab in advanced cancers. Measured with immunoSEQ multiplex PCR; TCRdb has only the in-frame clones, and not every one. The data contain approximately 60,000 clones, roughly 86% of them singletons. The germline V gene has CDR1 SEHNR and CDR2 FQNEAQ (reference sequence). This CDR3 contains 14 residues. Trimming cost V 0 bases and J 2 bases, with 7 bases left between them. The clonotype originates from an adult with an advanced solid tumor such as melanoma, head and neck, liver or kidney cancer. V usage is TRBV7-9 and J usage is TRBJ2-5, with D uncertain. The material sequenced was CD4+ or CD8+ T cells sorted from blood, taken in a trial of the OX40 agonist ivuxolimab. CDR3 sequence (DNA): TGTGCCAGCAGCTTAGCTCCGGATCAAGAGACCCAGTACTTC. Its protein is CASSLAPDQETQYF.